This T cell receptor beta chain was obtained from a study of control samples from healthy donors and cancer patients. CDR1 and CDR2 (germline): SGHRS, YFSETQ. The CDR3 is 15 residues long. Trimming at V came to 0 bases and at J to 3 bases, leaving 3 bases not matched to a gene. The sample holds one count of this clone. Here immunoSEQ multiplex PCR was the method, and the copy in TCRdb shows in-frame clones only, minus some. The data contain about 83,000 clones, 90% to 95% of them singletons. This clonotype was obtained from a man under 40 in good health. What was sequenced was blood. The chain is built from TRBV5-1 and TRBJ1-3; 7 bases align to TRBD1. Written as DNA, the CDR3 is TGCGCCAGCAGCTTGGATACAGGGGTTGGAAACACCATATATTTT. It is translated as CASSLDTGVGNTIYF. The variable domain in full, with the rest retrieved from reference TRBV5-1 and TRBJ1-3, is KAGVTQTPRYLIKTRGQQVTLSCSPISGHRSVSWYQQTPGQGLQFLFEYFSETQRNKGNFPGRFSGRQFSNSRSEMNVSTLELGDSALYLCASSLDTGVGNTIYFGEGSWLTVV.